This TCR beta chain was found in a study of early T cells in non-severe SARS-CoV-2 infection. TCRdb re-called the 5' RACE reads with MiXCR, one entry per CDR3 protein. Counted here are more than 35,000 distinct CDR3 sequences, around 10% occurring once; the ten biggest clones make up 20% to 25%. This clonotype has a count of ten or more. The sample consisted of whole blood. This receptor was obtained from an adult who was a healthcare worker with PCR-confirmed SARS-CoV-2 infection or an uninfected control (not recorded which).

The CDR3 protein is CASSLAWGVNQPQHF. CDR3 nucleotides: TGTGCCAGCAGCTTAGCGTGGGGGGTTAATCAGCCCCAGCATTTT. V usage is TRBV7-8 and J usage is TRBJ1-5; weak D call: TRBD1 (5 bases). The CDR3 has 15 residues. CDR1 is SGHVS, CDR2 FQNEAQ, per germline. The germline V and J ends were trimmed by 0 bases and 4 bases, with 10 bases remaining between them. The complete variable domain, with remaining parts taken from reference TRBV7-8 and TRBJ1-5, reads GAGVSQSPRYKVAKRGQDVALRCDPISGHVSLFWYQQALGQGPEFLTYFQNEAQLDKSGLPSDRFFAERPEGSVSTLKIQRTQQEDSAVYLCASSLAWGVNQPQHFGDGTRLSIL.